This T cell receptor (beta chain) was observed in a study of control samples from healthy donors and cancer patients. Libraries were prepared by immunoSEQ multiplex PCR; TCRdb keeps only in-frame clonotypes and omits some of them. The sample carries about 220,000 clones, around 94% recorded once. The germline CDR1 and CDR2 sequences are LNHDA and SQIVND (reference sequence). J lost 9 bases, V lost 6 bases, and 9 bases had no gene match. CDR3 length: 15 amino acids. Specimen: blood. This TCR was sampled from a man aged 45-65 years in good health. The genes are TRBV19 and TRBJ2-1, with 12 bases aligning to TRBD1. The DNA of the CDR3 is TGTGCCAGTAGGCCGCCGGGACAGGGGGCCATTGAGCAGTTCTTC. It specifies CASRPPGQGAIEQFF.